This T cell receptor (beta chain) was identified in a study of CD8+CD57+ T cells in acquired aplastic anemia. Germline-derived CDR1 and CDR2 are ENHRY and SYGVKD. The CDR3 loop spans 11 amino acids. With 3 bases removed from V and 7 bases from J, the gap between germline ends came to 6 bases. Only a few counts were recorded for this clonotype. The template for TCR beta VDJ and CDR3 sequence profiling was genomic DNA. TCRdb reprocessed the reads with MiXCR, giving one entry per CDR3 protein. The profile covers some 120,000 distinct CDR3 sequences, with 50% to 60% appearing a single time and 25% to 30% taken by the ten largest. Sequenced patients had shown CD8+CD57+ cell expansion by flow cytometry.

V and J are TRBV10-3 and TRBJ1-2; D call uncertain. This clonotype was obtained from a human donor with aplastic anemia. Sequenced input: sorted CD4+, CD8+, or CD8+CD57+ T cells (not recorded which) from PBMCs. CDR3 sequence reads: CAISDPGGYTF. As DNA, the CDR3 is TGTGCCATCAGTGATCCTGGTGGCTACACCTTC.